The clone carrying this T cell receptor (beta chain) has a count of ten or more. The sample belongs to a study of T-cell reconstitution after alpha-beta-depleted transplantation in children. This sample's TCRbeta library carried unique molecular identifier barcodes. In TCRdb, the PCR reads were re-called with MiXCR into one record per CDR3 protein. The sample has 90,000 to 100,000 distinct CDR3 sequences; about 12% are singletons. The V and J ends lost 0 bases and 7 bases, in that order; junction bases with no gene match: 6. CDR1 is SGHDT and CDR2 is YYEEEE in the germline V gene. The length of the CDR3 is 15 residues.

The sequences come from PBMCs from the stem cell graft donor, collected from the stem cell graft. This sequence was found in a human donor who donated a stem cell graft to a child with inherited bone marrow failure. The chain uses TRBV5-6 and TRBJ2-2, with 7 bases identical to TRBD1. CDR3 residues: CASSLGGRGIGELFF. The CDR3 DNA sequence: TGTGCCAGCAGCTTGGGTGGCAGGGGGATCGGGGAGCTGTTTTTT.